A single sample gave rise to the 5 T cell receptor beta chains below, sequenced in a study of shared clonotypes between healthy human individuals (dated by TCRdb to 2018 to 2021). The library was made by the immunoSEQ multiplex PCR assay. TCRdb carries this immuneACCESS record with in-frame sequences only. Its versions omit some clonotypes, under half of them owing to an unresolved V gene in the studies checked, with the rest unexplained. The sample yields fewer than 600,000 clones; roughly 77% were counted once. About 12% of the sample rests with the top ten. The sequencing input was PBMCs. The origin of the receptors is a middle-aged woman in good health. Some clones in this sample may be carry-over from other donors' samples.

V usage is TRBV6-1 and J usage is TRBJ1-2; D ambiguous. The CDR3 covers 13 residues. Germline-derived CDR1 and CDR2 are MNHNS and SASEGT. V was pared by 0 bases and J by 5 bases, with 7 bases between. The DNA of the CDR3 is TGTGCCAGCAGTGAAGCGGGAGGGTATGGCTACACCTTC. Its translation is CASSEAGGYGYTF.

The chain joins TRBV19 to TRBJ1-1; the match to TRBD1 covers 10 bases. CDR1 and CDR2 from the germline V gene are LNHDA and SQIVND (reference sequence). This CDR3 comprises 17 residues. The trim removed 7 bases at V and 4 bases at J, leaving 15 bases unmatched. The CDR3 loop is CASISRGDRGPSTEAFF. CDR3 DNA sequence: TGTGCCAGTATCTCACGGGGGGACAGGGGTCCGAGCACTGAAGCTTTCTTT.

The chain combines TRBV9 with TRBJ2-1, with 9 nucleotides matching TRBD2. Germline CDR1 SGDLS, CDR2 YYNGEE. The trim removed 0 bases at V and 9 bases at J, leaving 1 base unmatched. CDR3 size: 13 residues. As DNA, the CDR3 is TGTGCCAGCAGCGTAGTACTAGCGGGTGAGCAGTTCTTC. Its translation is CASSVVLAGEQFF.

This clone has a single count. The genes are TRBV15 and TRBJ2-7; possibly TRBD1 or TRBD2 for D (5 bases each). The CDR3 has 16 residues. V was shortened by 1 base and J by 2 bases, with 15 bases between the two germline ends. The germline V gene encodes CDR1 LNHNV and CDR2 YYDKDF (reference sequence). CDR3 protein: CATSRVPQGEAYEQYF. CDR3 nucleotide sequence: TGTGCCACCAGCAGAGTACCCCAGGGAGAGGCCTACGAGCAGTACTTC.

As for this clone: At one of its ends the junction is not consistent with the germline gene, which may arise from a read error. This rearrangement joins TRBV7-7 to TRBJ2-5; 7 nucleotides agree with TRBD1. This CDR3 spans 13 amino acids. Germline loops: CDR1 SSHAT, CDR2 FNYEAQ (reference sequence). This CDR3 is CASSRDRQETQYF. CDR3 in DNA: TGTGCTAGCAGCCGGGACAGACAAGAGACCCAGTACTTC.